These 5 T cell receptor beta chains were sequenced from one sample in a study of technical replicates of blood from several donors. Measured with immunoSEQ multiplex PCR; TCRdb has only the in-frame clones, and not every one. This repertoire shows about 15,000 clones, approximately 90% found once; its top ten account for roughly an eighth. Sequenced: PBMCs. The receptors shown here come from a human donor in good health.

V is TRBV5-1 and J is TRBJ2-3, with TRBD2 identical over 11 bases. CDR3 length: 16 amino acids. V shed 0 bases, J shed 3 bases, and the junction held 3 bases outside the gene matches. Germline CDR1 SGHRS, CDR2 YFSETQ. CDR3 nucleotide sequence: TGCGCCAGCAGCTTGGCACTAGCGGGAGAGACAGATACGCAGTATTTT. Protein product: CASSLALAGETDTQYF. Using reference TRBV5-1 and TRBJ2-3 for the parts outside the CDR3, the full variable domain is KAGVTQTPRYLIKTRGQQVTLSCSPISGHRSVSWYQQTPGQGLQFLFEYFSETQRNKGNFPGRFSGRQFSNSRSEMNVSTLELGDSALYLCASSLALAGETDTQYFGPGTRLTVL.

The rearrangement joins TRBV11-3 to TRBJ2-1; 7 nucleotides line up with TRBD1. This CDR3 contains 14 residues. Germline trimming cut 1 base from V and 9 bases from J; bases unmatched to any gene: 6. The germline V gene has CDR1 SGHNT and CDR2 YENEEA. CDR3 DNA sequence: TGTGCCAGCAGCTTAGGGGGACCAGGGGGTGAGCAGTTCTTC. It codes for CASSLGGPGGEQFF.

The chain recombines TRBV18 with TRBJ2-4; 9 positions agree with TRBD1. This CDR3 has 14 residues. The junction had 0 bases not matched to a gene; V was cut back by 3 bases and J by 3 bases. Germline V gene lookup returns CDR1 KGHSH and CDR2 LQKENI. As DNA, the CDR3 is TGTGCCAGCTCACCGGGACAGGGCAAAAACATTCAGTACTTC. Amino acid sequence: CASSPGQGKNIQYF.

The chain employs TRBV19 and TRBJ2-1, with a tentative D call TRBD2 (6 bases). Trimming shortened V by 4 bases and J by 10 bases, and 14 bases separated the two germline ends. The CDR3 spans 13 residues. The germline gives CDR1 LNHDA, CDR2 SQIVND (reference sequence). The CDR3 here is CASSTSGTREQFF. For the CDR3, the DNA is TGTGCCAGTAGTACGTCCGGGACTCGGGAGCAGTTCTTC.

This clone was found once. The chain joins TRBV10-2 to TRBJ2-1; D remains unclear. The V end was cut by 8 bases, the J end by 4 bases, with 12 bases between. The CDR3 runs to 13 residues. Germline lookup yields CDR1 WSHSY and CDR2 SAAADI. The CDR3 reads CASLSGPYNEQFF. CDR3 nucleotides: TGCGCCAGCCTATCTGGTCCATACAATGAGCAGTTCTTC.